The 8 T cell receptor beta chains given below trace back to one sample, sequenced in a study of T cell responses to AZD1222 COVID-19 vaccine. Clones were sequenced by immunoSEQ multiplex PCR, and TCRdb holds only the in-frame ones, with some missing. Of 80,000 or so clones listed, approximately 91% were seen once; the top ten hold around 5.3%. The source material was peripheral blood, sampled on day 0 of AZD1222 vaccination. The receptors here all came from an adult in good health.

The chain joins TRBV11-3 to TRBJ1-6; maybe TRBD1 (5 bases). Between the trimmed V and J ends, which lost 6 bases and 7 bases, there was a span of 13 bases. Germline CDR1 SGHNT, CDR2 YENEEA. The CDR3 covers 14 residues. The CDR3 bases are TGTGCCAGCAGTTCGGGACGGTCGAATTCACCCCTCCACTTT. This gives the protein CASSSGRSNSPLHF.

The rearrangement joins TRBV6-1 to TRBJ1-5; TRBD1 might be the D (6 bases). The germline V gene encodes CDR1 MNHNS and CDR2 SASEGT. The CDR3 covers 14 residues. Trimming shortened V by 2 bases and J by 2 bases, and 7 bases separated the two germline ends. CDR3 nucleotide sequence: TGTGCCAGCAGTGAAAACAGGGGCAATCAGCCCCAGCATTTT. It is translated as CASSENRGNQPQHF.

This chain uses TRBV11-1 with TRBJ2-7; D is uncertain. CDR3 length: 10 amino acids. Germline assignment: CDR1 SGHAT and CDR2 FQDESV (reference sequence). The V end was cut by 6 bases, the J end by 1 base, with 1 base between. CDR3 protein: CASRSYEQYF. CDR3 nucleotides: TGTGCCAGCAGATCCTACGAGCAGTACTTC.

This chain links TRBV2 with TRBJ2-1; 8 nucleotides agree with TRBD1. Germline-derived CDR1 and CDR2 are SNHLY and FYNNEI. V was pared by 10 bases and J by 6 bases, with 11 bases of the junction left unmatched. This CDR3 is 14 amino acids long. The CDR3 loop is CATSPDRAGNEQFF. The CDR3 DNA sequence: TGTGCCACTTCTCCGGACAGGGCGGGCAATGAGCAGTTCTTC. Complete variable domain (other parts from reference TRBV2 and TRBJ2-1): EPEVTQTPSHQVTQMGQEVILRCVPISNHLYFYWYRQILGQKVEFLVSFYNNEISEKSEIFDDQFSVERPDGSNFTLKIRSTKLEDSAMYFCATSPDRAGNEQFFGPGTRLTVL.

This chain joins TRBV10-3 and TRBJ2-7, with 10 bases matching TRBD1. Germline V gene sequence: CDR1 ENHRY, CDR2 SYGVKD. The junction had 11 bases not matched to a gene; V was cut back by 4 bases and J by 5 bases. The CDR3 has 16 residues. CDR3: CAISGAPGTGDHEQYF. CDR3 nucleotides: TGTGCCATCAGTGGGGCTCCCGGGACAGGGGACCACGAGCAGTACTTC.

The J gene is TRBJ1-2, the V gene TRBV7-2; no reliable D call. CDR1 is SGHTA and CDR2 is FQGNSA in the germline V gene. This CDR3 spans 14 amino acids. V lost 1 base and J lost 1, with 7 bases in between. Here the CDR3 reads CASSLVASNYGYTF. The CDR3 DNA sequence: TGTGCCAGCAGCTTAGTGGCCAGTAACTATGGCTACACCTTC.

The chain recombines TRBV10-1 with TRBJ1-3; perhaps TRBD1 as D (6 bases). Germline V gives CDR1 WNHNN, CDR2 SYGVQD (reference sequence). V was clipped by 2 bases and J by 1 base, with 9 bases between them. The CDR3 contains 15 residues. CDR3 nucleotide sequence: TGCGCCAGCAGTGAGGCGGGGGCGTCTGGAAACACCATATATTTT. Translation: CASSEAGASGNTIYF.

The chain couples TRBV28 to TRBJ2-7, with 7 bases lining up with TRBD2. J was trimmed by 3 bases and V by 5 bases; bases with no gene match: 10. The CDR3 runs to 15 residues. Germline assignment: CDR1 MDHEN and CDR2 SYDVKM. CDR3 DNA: TGTGCCAGCAGTGGACACCGGGCGGGAGACTACGAGCAGTACTTC. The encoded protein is CASSGHRAGDYEQYF.